The 12 T cell receptor beta chains presented below share a single source sample, sequenced in a study of T cell clonality in common variable immunodeficiency. Sequencing used immunoSEQ multiplex PCR; TCRdb keeps in-frame clones, though not all of them. Recorded here are about 39,000 clones, with no singletons, and the ten leading clones hold 2.5% to 3%. Sequencing input: peripheral blood mononuclear cells. The receptor set was obtained from a person between 18 and 70 years old in good health.

This clone showed up many times. The CDR3 is cut off 3 residues early in the read; its end comes from the germline J gene. The rearrangement links TRBV5-4 to TRBJ2-6; tentatively, D is TRBD2 (5 bases). The V end lost 3 bases, the J end lost 1 base, and 8 bases lay between the germline ends. Germline CDR1 is SGHNT and CDR2 is YYREEE (reference sequence). This CDR3 has 15 amino acids. CDR3 loop: CASSWPGSGANVLTF. The CDR3 DNA, read in part, is TGTGCCAGCAGCTGGCCGGGGTCTGGGGCCAACGTC.

This clone has ten or more counts. The CDR3 end falls 3 residues outside the read, so it is completed with the germline J gene. The V gene is TRBV20-1, the J gene TRBJ2-7; D gene uncertain. CDR1 is DFQATT, CDR2 SNEGSKA, per germline (reference sequence). V was trimmed by 0 bases and J by 0 bases, leaving 21 bases between them. There are 18 residues in the CDR3. The sequenced CDR3 bases are TGCAGTGCTAGAGATCGGTCCCCTCACCGCCTGAGCTCCTACGAG. Amino acids: CSARDRSPHRLSSYE. The CDR3 in full is CSARDRSPHRLSSYEQYF.

In this sample, this clone turned up many times. The read terminates 3 residues ahead of where the CDR3 ends, so the germline J gene completes it. This chain links TRBV7-6 with TRBJ1-4; perhaps TRBD1 as D (5 bases). Per germline, CDR1 SGHVS and CDR2 FNYEAQ. The V gene lost 4 bases and the J gene lost 4 bases, with 13 bases spanning the gap. The CDR3 is 15 residues long. CDR3 in amino acids: CASSSSGGGNEKLFF. The covered CDR3 bases are TGTGCCAGCAGCTCCTCGGGGGGGGGTAATGAAAAA.

This clone is labeled medium-sized. The sequence runs out 3 residues before the end of the CDR3; the remainder is reconstructed from the germline J gene. V gene TRBV5-1 combines with J gene TRBJ1-3; D gene uncertain. The CDR3 runs to 13 residues. Germline CDR1 and CDR2: SGHRS and YFSETQ. Trimming stripped 7 bases from V and 2 bases from J, with 10 bases between. CDR3 DNA (partial): TGCGCCAGCCGCCCCGGTACTGGAAACACC. Its protein product is CASRPGTGNT. The entire CDR3 protein is CASRPGTGNTIYF.

This clone came up many times. The read gets to within 3 residues of the CDR3 end, and the germline J gene fills in the rest. The chain joins TRBV7-9 to TRBJ2-2; 7 positions match TRBD1. The ends lost 4 bases at V and 0 bases at J; junction bases unmatched: 2. Germline CDR1 is SEHNR and CDR2 is FQNEAQ (reference sequence). The CDR3 has 15 amino acids. CDR3 DNA (partial): TGTGCCAGCAGCTGGGGACAGACGAACACCGGGGAG. Translated: CASSWGQTNTGE. The whole CDR3 sequence reads CASSWGQTNTGELFF. Full variable domain (missing parts from reference TRBV7-9 and TRBJ2-2): DTGVSQNPRHKITKRGQNVTFRCDPISEHNRLYWYRQTLGQGPEFLTYFQNEAQLEKSRLLSDRFSAERPKGSFSTLEIQRTEQGDSAMYLCASSWGQTNTGELFFGEGSRLTVL.

On this clone itself: The DNA ends 3 residues before the CDR3 does, and the rest of the CDR3 is filled in from the germline J gene. V and J are TRBV19 and TRBJ2-1, with 10 bases fitting TRBD1. This CDR3 contains 15 residues. The germline V gene has CDR1 LNHDA and CDR2 SQIVND (reference sequence). Trimming at V came to 8 bases and at J to 9 bases, leaving 13 bases not matched to a gene. CDR3 region: CASGVGTGALSEQFF. The covered CDR3 bases are TGTGCCAGTGGGGTGGGGACAGGGGCGCTTAGTGAG.

This clone showed up many times. The read halts 3 residues ahead of the CDR3 end, with the missing end drawn from the germline J gene. The chain joins TRBV12-3 or TRBV12-4 to TRBJ2-5; D might be TRBD1 (6 bases). V lost 3 bases, J lost 2 bases, and 19 bases lay in between. CDR3 length: 17 amino acids. CDR3: CASSLVGAADLQETQYF. CDR3 DNA (partial): TGTGCCAGCAGTTTGGTGGGGGCGGCAGACCTACAAGAGACC.

The sample holds many counts of this clone. The DNA ends 3 residues before the CDR3 does, and the rest of the CDR3 is filled in from the germline J gene. The chain has TRBV19 and TRBJ2-1; D possibly corresponds to TRBD2 (6 bases). This CDR3 comprises 14 residues. V lost 6 bases and J lost 0, with 9 bases in between. Germline V gene lookup returns CDR1 LNHDA and CDR2 SQIVND (reference sequence). The CDR3 region is CASRLAFSYNEQFF. The part of the CDR3 DNA that was read is TGTGCCAGTAGGCTAGCGTTCTCCTACAATGAG. The full variable domain, completed using reference TRBV19 and TRBJ2-1, is DGGITQSPKYLFRKEGQNVTLSCEQNLNHDAMYWYRQDPGQGLRLIYYSQIVNDFQKGDIAEGYSVSREKKESFPLTVTSAQKNPTAFYLCASRLAFSYNEQFFGPGTRLTVL.

This clone was detected ten times or more. The read gets to within 3 residues of the CDR3 end, and the germline J gene fills in the rest. The chain combines TRBV28 with TRBJ1-5; D gene uncertain. The CDR3 length is 12 residues. Germline CDR1 is MDHEN and CDR2 is SYDVKM. Trimming removed 2 bases from V and 6 bases from J, with 5 bases in between. CDR3 region: CASSLTVQPQHF. Partial CDR3 DNA: TGTGCCAGCAGTTTAACAGTTCAGCCC. The variable domain in full, with the rest retrieved from reference TRBV28 and TRBJ1-5, is DVKVTQSSRYLVKRTGEKVFLECVQDMDHENMFWYRQDPGLGLRLIYFSYDVKMKEKGDIPEGYSVSREKKERFSLILESASTNQTSMYLCASSLTVQPQHFGDGTRLSIL.

This clone turned up a few times. The read ends 3 residues early relative to the CDR3; the germline J gene fills the gap. The chain is built from TRBV18 and TRBJ2-2; 9 nucleotides agree with TRBD1. The germline gives CDR1 KGHSH, CDR2 LQKENI. V was pared by 3 bases and J by 4 bases, with 15 bases of the junction left unmatched. The length of the CDR3 is 19 residues. This CDR3 reads CASSPVMTGGASGTGELFF. The CDR3 bases that were read are TGTGCCAGCTCACCGGTTATGACAGGGGGTGCCTCGGGCACCGGGGAG.

This clone was counted many times. The read is 3 residues too short to cover the CDR3 end, so that end is filled in from the germline J gene. The chain joins TRBV20-1 to TRBJ2-3; 8 nucleotides align to TRBD2. The V and J ends lost 0 bases and 0 bases, in that order; junction bases with no gene match: 23. Germline CDR1 DFQATT, CDR2 SNEGSKA (reference sequence). There are 22 residues in the CDR3. This CDR3 reads CSARDTLVSGAPGKYSTDTQYF. The CDR3 DNA, read in part, is TGCAGTGCTAGAGATACTTTGGTTAGCGGGGCCCCAGGGAAGTATAGCACAGATACG.

This clone was counted many times. The read terminates 3 residues before the CDR3 end, so the remaining end is supplied by the germline J gene. The chain has TRBV30 and TRBJ1-2, with D possibly TRBD1 on 5 matching bases. With 5 bases removed from V and 4 bases from J, the gap between germline ends came to 23 bases. CDR3 length: 16 amino acids. From germline, CDR1 is GTSNPN and CDR2 SVGIG (reference sequence). The DNA read from the CDR3 is TGTGCCTGGGCTCCTACAGGCCTCTCCTTAGGCTATGGC. Encoded protein: CAWAPTGLSLGYG. The full CDR3 protein reads CAWAPTGLSLGYGYTF. The full variable domain, rest sourced from reference TRBV30 and TRBJ1-2, is SQTIHQWPATLVQPVGSPLSLECTVEGTSNPNLYWYRQAAGRGLQLLFYSVGIGQISSEVPQNLSASRPQDRQFILSSKKLLLSDSGFYLCAWAPTGLSLGYGYTFGSGTRLTVV.